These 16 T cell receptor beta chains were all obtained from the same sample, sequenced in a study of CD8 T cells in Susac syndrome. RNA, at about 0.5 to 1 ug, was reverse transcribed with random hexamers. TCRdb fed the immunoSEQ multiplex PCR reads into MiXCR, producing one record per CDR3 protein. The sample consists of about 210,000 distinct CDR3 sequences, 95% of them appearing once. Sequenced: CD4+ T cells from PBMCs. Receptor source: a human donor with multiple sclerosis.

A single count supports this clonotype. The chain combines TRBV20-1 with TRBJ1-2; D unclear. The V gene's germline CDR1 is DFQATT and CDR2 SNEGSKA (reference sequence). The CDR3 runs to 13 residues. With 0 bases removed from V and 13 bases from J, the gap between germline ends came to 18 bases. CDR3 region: CSARDDKGRGLTF. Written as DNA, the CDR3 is TGCAGTGCTAGAGATGATAAGGGCCGGGGTCTCACCTTC.

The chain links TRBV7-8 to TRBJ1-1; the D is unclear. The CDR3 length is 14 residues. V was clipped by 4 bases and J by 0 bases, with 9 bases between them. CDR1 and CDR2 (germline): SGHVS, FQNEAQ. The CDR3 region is CASSYSGMNTEAFF. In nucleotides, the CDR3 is TGTGCCAGCAGCTACAGTGGCATGAACACTGAAGCTTTCTTT.

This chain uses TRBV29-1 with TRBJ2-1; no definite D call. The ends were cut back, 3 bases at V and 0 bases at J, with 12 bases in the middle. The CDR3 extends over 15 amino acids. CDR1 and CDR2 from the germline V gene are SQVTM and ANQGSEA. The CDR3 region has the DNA TGCAGCGTTGAGAAAGGGATAAGCTCCTACAATGAGCAGTTCTTC. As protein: CSVEKGISSYNEQFF.

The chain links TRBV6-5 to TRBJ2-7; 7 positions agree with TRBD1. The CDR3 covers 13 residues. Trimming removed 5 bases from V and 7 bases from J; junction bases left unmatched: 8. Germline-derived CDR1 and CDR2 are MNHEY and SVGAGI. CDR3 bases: TGTGCCAGCAGTGTGGACAGGCTAAGAGAGCAGTACTTC. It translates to CASSVDRLREQYF.

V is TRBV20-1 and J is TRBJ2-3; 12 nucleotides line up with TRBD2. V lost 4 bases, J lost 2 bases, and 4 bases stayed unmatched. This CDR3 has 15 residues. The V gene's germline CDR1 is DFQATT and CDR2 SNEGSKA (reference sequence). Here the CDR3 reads CSAIPSGRVTDTQYF. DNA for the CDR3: TGCAGTGCTATACCTAGCGGGAGGGTCACAGATACGCAGTATTTT.

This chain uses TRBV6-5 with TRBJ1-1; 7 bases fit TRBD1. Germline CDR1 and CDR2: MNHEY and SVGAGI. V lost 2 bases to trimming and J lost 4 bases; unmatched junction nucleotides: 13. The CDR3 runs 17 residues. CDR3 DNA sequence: TGTGCCAGCAGTTACGGTTCAGGGGGGGGTTCGGGCACTGAAGCTTTCTTT. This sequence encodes CASSYGSGGGSGTEAFF.

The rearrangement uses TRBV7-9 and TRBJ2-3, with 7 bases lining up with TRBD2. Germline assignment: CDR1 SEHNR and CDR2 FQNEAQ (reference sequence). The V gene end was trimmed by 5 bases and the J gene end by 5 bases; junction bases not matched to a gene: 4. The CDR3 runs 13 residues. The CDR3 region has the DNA TGTGCCAGCAGCGGAGGACTAGGAGATACGCAGTATTTT. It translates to CASSGGLGDTQYF.

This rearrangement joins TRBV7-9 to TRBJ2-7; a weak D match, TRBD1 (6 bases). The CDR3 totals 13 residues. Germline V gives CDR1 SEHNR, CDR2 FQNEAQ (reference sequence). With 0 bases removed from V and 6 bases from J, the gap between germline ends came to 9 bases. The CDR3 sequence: CASSLAWDTEQYF. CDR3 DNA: TGTGCCAGCAGCTTAGCATGGGACACCGAGCAGTACTTC.

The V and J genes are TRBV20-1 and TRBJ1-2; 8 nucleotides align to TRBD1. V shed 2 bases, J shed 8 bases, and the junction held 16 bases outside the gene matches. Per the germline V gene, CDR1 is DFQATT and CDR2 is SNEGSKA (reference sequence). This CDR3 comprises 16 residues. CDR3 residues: CSARPFFLETGVGYTF. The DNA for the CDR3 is TGCAGTGCTAGACCATTTTTTCTTGAGACAGGGGTCGGCTACACCTTC.

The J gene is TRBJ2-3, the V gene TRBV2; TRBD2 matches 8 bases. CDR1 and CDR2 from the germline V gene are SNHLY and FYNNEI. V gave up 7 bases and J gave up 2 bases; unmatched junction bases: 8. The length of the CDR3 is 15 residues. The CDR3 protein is CASKGSGKLTDTQYF. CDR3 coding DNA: TGTGCCAGCAAAGGTAGCGGGAAACTCACAGATACGCAGTATTTT.

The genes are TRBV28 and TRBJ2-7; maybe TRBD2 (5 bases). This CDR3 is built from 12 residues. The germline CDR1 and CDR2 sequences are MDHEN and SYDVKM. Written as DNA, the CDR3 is TGTGTCACCCAGCCCGGAGGCCACGAGCAGTACTTC. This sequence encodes CVTQPGGHEQYF.

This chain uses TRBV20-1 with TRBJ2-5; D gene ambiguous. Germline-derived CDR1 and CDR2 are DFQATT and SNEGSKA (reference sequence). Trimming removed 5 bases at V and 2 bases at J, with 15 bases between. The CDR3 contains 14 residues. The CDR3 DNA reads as TGCAGTGCTTCAGGCTGGGCGTATCAAGAGACCCAGTACTTC. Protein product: CSASGWAYQETQYF.

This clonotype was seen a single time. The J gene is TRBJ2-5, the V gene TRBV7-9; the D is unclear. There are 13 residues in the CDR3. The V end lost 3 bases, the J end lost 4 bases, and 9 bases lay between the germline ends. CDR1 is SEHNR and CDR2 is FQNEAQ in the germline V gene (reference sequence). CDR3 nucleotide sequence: TGTGCCAGCAGCTTTTCCTCCCCAGAGACCCAGTACTTC. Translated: CASSFSSPETQYF.

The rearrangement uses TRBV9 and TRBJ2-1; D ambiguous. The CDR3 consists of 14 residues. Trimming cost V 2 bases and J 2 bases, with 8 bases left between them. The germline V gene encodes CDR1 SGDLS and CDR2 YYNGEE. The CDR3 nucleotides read TGTGCCAGCAGCGTCGCCCTGACCTACAATGAGCAGTTCTTC. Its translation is CASSVALTYNEQFF.

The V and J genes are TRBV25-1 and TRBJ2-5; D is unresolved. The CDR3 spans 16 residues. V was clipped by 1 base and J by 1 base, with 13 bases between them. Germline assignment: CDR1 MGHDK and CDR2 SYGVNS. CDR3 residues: CASSEWVGQFQETQYF. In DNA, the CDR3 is TGTGCCAGCAGTGAATGGGTCGGGCAGTTCCAAGAGACCCAGTACTTC.

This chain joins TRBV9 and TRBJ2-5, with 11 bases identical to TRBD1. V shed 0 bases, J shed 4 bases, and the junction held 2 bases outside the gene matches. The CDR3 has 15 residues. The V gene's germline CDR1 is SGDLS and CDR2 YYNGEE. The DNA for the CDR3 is TGTGCCAGCAGCGTAGGGACAGGGGGCGGAGAGACCCAGTACTTC. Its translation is CASSVGTGGGETQYF.